This entry describes one T cell receptor (beta chain). Original data processing: Estimation of nucleated cell counts relied on the amplification of reference gene primers. TCRdb's copy holds only in-frame clones and misses some; the assay was immunoSEQ multiplex PCR. V, J and clone size were drawn from that table, and D and trimming were deduced from the DNA. Of roughly 670,000 clones in the sample, about 90% were seen once. These data originate in a study of blood T cell repertoires in COVID-19. Study context: Some COVID-19 samples were acute and others convalescent; all came from the United States, Italy and Spain. Nucleic acid was either cDNA or gDNA, and it came from T cells, B-cell-depleted T cells, or PBMCs.

V shed 4 bases, J shed 7 bases, and the junction held 6 bases outside the gene matches. Germline V gene data show CDR1 as SGHDT and CDR2 as YYEEEE. The CDR3 totals 13 residues. Sequencing was carried out using peripheral blood. The TCR originated in a woman younger than 35 with acute or convalescent COVID-19. This rearrangement joins TRBV5-6 to TRBJ2-7; 9 nucleotides agree with TRBD1. For the CDR3, the DNA is TGTGCCAGCAGCCCGGGACAGGGAACGGAGCAGTACTTC. Translated, it gives CASSPGQGTEQYF.